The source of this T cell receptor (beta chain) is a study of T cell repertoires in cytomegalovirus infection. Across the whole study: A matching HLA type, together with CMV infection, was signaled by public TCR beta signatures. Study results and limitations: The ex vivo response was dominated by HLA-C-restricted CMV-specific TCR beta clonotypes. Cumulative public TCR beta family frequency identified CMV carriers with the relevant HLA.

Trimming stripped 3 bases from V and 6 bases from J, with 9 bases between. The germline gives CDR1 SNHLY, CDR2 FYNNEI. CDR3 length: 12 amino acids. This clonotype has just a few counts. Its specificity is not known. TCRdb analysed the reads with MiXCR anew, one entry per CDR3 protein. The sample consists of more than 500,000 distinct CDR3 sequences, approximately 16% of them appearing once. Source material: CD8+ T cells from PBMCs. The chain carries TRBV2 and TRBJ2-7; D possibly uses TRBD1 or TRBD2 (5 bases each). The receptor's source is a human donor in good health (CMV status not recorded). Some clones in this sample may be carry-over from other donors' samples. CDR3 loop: CASSEGRLEQYF. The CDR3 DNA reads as TGTGCCAGCAGTGAGGGACGGCTCGAGCAGTACTTC.